Sequencing of this TCR beta chain was carried out in a study of cytomegalovirus exposure and HLA in healthy donors. Turning to the study itself: Both the approximately 130 validation repertoires and the approximately 700 first-cohort repertoires used the same platform, as reported by a later analysis. General study points: Three CMV-associated chains were confirmed in vitro to be specific for CMV antigens. TCR clusters originating in the first cohort tended to co-occur in the roughly 120 validation repertoires, according to a later analysis.

Assay used: immunoSEQ multiplex PCR; TCRdb lists only in-frame clones, some missing. The sample lists about 280,000 clones, 65% to 90% occurring once. From the 120-subject validation cohort, which was separate from the roughly 630-subject first cohort, the donors were drawn. Remarks on this clone: Its antigen is as yet unknown.

The CDR3 extends over 13 amino acids. V dropped 5 bases and J dropped 8; count of bases not matched to a gene: 8. Germline-derived CDR1 and CDR2 are LNHDA and SQIVND (reference sequence). This receptor was taken from a woman aged 18-35 years in good health and CMV-seronegative. The chain joins TRBV19 to TRBJ1-2, with 7 bases that match TRBD1. Input material: PBMCs. In DNA form, the CDR3 reads TGTGCCAGTAGTGTACAGGGGCGAGGCGGCTACACCTTC. Its translation: CASSVQGRGGYTF.